The text below deals with one T cell receptor (beta chain). Antigen unknown. These data come from a study of cytomegalovirus exposure and HLA in healthy donors. The study's findings and limits: Most TCR beta V segments were productive about 87% or about 30% of the time in an earlier analysis. High sensitivity and specificity were reportedly achieved when the classifier diagnosed cytomegalovirus status. Later, TCR association rates were found to vary by HLA locus, highest for DRB1 and lowest for HLA-C. The study put under 200 TCR beta chains on its list as cytomegalovirus-associated.

The PCR contained 60 Vbeta and 13 Jbeta primers. Some clones are missing from TCRdb's copy, which holds only in-frame ones; the method was immunoSEQ multiplex PCR. The data show around 150,000 clones, roughly 80% seen once. The source is a woman aged 40 to 50 in good health and CMV-seropositive. Sequencing was carried out using PBMCs.

This chain's CDR3 is CASTRTPVYRNEKLFF. The CDR3 DNA follows: TGTGCCAGTACTAGGACACCGGTGTACAGAAATGAAAAACTGTTTTTT. The chain recombines TRBV19 with TRBJ1-4, with D maybe TRBD1 (5 bases). V shed 7 bases and J shed 5 bases, with 20 bases lying between them. Germline V gene lookup returns CDR1 LNHDA and CDR2 SQIVND (reference sequence). There are 16 residues in the CDR3.